These T cell receptor beta chains were read from a single sample in a study of neurological immune-mediated disorders. TCRdb reprocessed the 5' RACE reads via MiXCR and lists one record per CDR3 protein. The repertoire includes 87,000 or so distinct CDR3 sequences, 3.5% of them detected once, and under 6.5% sits in the top ten. The sequenced material came from PBMCs. These receptors were taken from a woman younger than 30 with multiple sclerosis. The CDR3 runs from the conserved cysteine through the conserved F or W. D genes are given only for firm matches.

D | V | CDR3
. | TRBV29-1 | CSTRRVKTEAFF
. | TRBV20-1 | CSDPRKRAGELFF
. | TRBV5-1 | CASSLDPASTDTQYF
TRBD1 | TRBV7-2 | CASSGDRGRLAFF
. | TRBV11-2 | CASSLDLRAGLSSYNEQFF
. | TRBV6-5 | CASSSLEGGNKTQNF
. | TRBV19 | CASSFRQDDTGELFF
TRBD1 | TRBV7-2 | CASSAGQGGAVYGYTF
TRBD2 | TRBV6-5 | CASSYREGRGFYEQYF
. | TRBV5-1 | CASTPGQYQETQYF
. | TRBV7-9 | CASSLTEKLFF
. | TRBV3-1 | CASSQDLGRRQFF
. | TRBV6-1 | CASTRKIGYEQYF
TRBD2 | TRBV29-1 | CSVEGTSFHEQYF
. | TRBV20-1 | CSASSGGYGYTF
. | TRBV6-5 | CASSSGTSYSNQPQHF
. | TRBV20-1 | CSATARGPSSYEQYF
. | TRBV29-1 | CSVGEQWNQPQHF
TRBD1 | TRBV5-1 | CASSLGLRQGNNEQFF
. | TRBV15 | CATSLGPYQETQYF
TRBD1 | TRBV7-8 | CASSSSTGGLNYGYTF
. | TRBV24-1 | CDTSDLGTQYF
. | TRBV10-3 | CAISESRGERTISGANVLTF
. | TRBV24-1 | CATSDSGQDTQYF
TRBD1 | TRBV4-1 | CASSQGDSRGPYGYTF
. | TRBV6-1 | CASTLLRQPLATDTQYF
. | TRBV20-1 | CSARKWGATNEKLFF
. | TRBV5-1 | CASSWSGNTEAFF
. | TRBV5-8 | CASSSRTVAKNIQYF
TRBD2 | TRBV20-1 | CSAGSAGGSNEQFF
. | TRBV12-3/TRBV12-4 | CASSFQGNGQETQYF
. | TRBV20-1 | CSARTAQETQYF
. | TRBV5-1 | CASSLGSPGGSYEQYF
TRBD1 | TRBV4-1 | CASSQSRTGSQPQHF
. | TRBV20-1 | CSAPVGTVGLGSNQPQHF
TRBD2 | TRBV6-2/TRBV6-3 | CASSNGRESSYNEQFF